The sequence of this T cell receptor (beta chain) was determined in a study of persistence of HIV-infected CD4 T cells. Notes on the study in general: The rare CMV-responding cells with HIV-1 proviruses were not separately TCR-sequenced. TCRbeta richness was lower in CMV- and Gag-responding cells than in anti-CD3/anti-CD28-responding cells. Degenerate expanded CDR3beta sequences were enriched among CMV- and Gag-responding cells.

CDR1 is SGHRS, CDR2 YFSETQ, per germline. Between the trimmed V and J ends, which lost 4 bases and 7 bases, there was a span of 15 bases. This CDR3 has 15 amino acids. The stimulus was an HIV-1 Gag 15-mer peptide pool, 0.95 to 1 ug/peptide/mL. Sorting selected CD4+ T cells upregulating both CD40 ligand and CD69. This was the immunoSEQ version 4 assay in survey mode. Template was genomic DNA at around 10 ng/uL, with up to about 1 ug used per sample. Produced via immunoSEQ multiplex PCR; TCRdb's table is partial and in-frame only. Among fewer than 15,000 clones listed, less than 70% were seen once. A note on this clone: The antigen is not known.

The TCR comes from an adult man with HIV who was CMV-seropositive. The sample here was CD4+ T cells sorted from PBMCs after roughly 19-hour stimulation, taken from a patient who received antiretroviral therapy. The chain uses TRBV5-1 and TRBJ1-6; tentative D call: TRBD1 (6 bases). The CDR3 region is CASSPLTGTNSPLHF. Here the CDR3 DNA reads TGCGCCAGCAGCCCGCTTACAGGGACCAATTCACCCCTCCACTTT.